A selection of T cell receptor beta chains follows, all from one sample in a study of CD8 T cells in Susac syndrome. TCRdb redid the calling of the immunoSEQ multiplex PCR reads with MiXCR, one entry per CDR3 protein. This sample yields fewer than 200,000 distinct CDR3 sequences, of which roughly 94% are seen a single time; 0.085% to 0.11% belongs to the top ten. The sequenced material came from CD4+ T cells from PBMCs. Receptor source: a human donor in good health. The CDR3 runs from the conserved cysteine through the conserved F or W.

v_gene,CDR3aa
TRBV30,CAWNPGLVNTGELFF
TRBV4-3,CASSQGQGIGTQYF
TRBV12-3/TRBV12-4,CASSAGTGSYQPQHF
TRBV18,CASSLRGPDTQYF
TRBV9,CASSVGGGQETQYF
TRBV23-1,CASSQSGQGASNTIYF
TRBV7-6,CASSLGSRDGYTF
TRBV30,CAWSPPGQVLRPQHF
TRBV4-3,CASSQKTGDEQYF
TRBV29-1,CSVVGRQNTGELFF
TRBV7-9,CASSAGQPLSQTQYF
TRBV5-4,CASSLGKSGLAQETQYF
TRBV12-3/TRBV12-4,CASRPAGTGNRGGYTF
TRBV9,CASSVATGDTQYF
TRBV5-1,CASRSEEETQYF
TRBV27,CASSSPLKGGKLFF
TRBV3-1,CASSHDSYEQYF
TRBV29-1,CSESTGSTDTQYF
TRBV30,CAWDRGLMTEAFF
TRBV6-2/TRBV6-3,CASTAGYLEAFF
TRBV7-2,CASSPSLAGGDEQYF
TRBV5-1,CASSLGWETSSYNEQFF